A single TCR beta chain is shown here with its context. Its antigen is unidentified. The gene symbols are mouse symbols. From the germline J gene comes the end of the CDR3, since the read stops 1 residue before it. This specimen belongs to a study of tissue T cells after allogeneic stem cell transplantation. CDR3 length: 11 amino acids. The germline gives CDR1 NNHNN, CDR2 SYGAGS (reference sequence). Between the trimmed V and J ends, which lost 7 bases and 1 base, there was a span of 3 bases. Study-wide points: Tissue-detected TCR repertoire was only partly captured by blood and spleen T cells.

Profiled with immunoSEQ multiplex PCR; TCRdb holds only in-frame clones, not every one. The sample lists more than 4,000 clones; approximately 50% were seen once. The time point denotes: mouse harvest day 7 after allogeneic transplant. Each mouse received 10^7 T-cell-depleted marrow cells plus 10^6 splenic CD5+ T cells by tail vein. This TCR derives from a female BALB/c mouse given C57BL/6 T cells with graft-versus-host disease after an allogeneic hematopoietic cell transplant. What was sequenced was gut tissue. The chain couples TRBV13-2 to TRBJ1-3; no firm D call. The DNA read from the CDR3 is TGTGCCAGCAGATCTGGAAATACGCTCTAT. Encoded protein: CASRSGNTLY. The CDR3 in its entirety is CASRSGNTLYF.